A selection of T cell receptor beta chains follows, all from one sample in a study of blood T cell repertoires in COVID-19. Assay used: immunoSEQ multiplex PCR; TCRdb lists only in-frame clones, some missing. The sample holds 350,000 to 550,000 clones; 70% to 90% are singletons and the top ten take over 1.5%. The source material was PBMCs or T cells enriched from blood (not recorded which). These receptor sequences come from a woman aged 18-29 years with acute COVID-19. CDR3s include the opening cysteine and the closing phenylalanine or tryptophan. The D gene is left open where the match is weak. Rows give clone size only sometimes, using once, few, many, or a class for an expanded clone.

d_call	v_call	j_call	clone_size	cdr3_aa	cdr3_nt
TRBD1	TRBV15	TRBJ2-3	.	CATSRGDSVIFTDTQYF	TGTGCCACCAGCAGGGGGGACAGTGTAATCTTCACAGATACGCAGTATTTT
TRBD1	TRBV9	TRBJ1-5	once	CASSPGDSRPHQPQHF	TGTGCCAGCAGCCCAGGGGACAGCCGTCCCCATCAGCCCCAGCATTTT
TRBD1	TRBV28	TRBJ1-2	.	CASRQGADYGYTF	TGTGCCAGCAGACAGGGGGCAGACTATGGCTACACCTTC
TRBD1	TRBV5-4	TRBJ1-2	few	CASSPPGTGISGYTF	TGTGCCAGCAGCCCGCCGGGGACAGGGATCTCTGGCTACACCTTC
.	TRBV10-1	TRBJ2-7	.	CASPGLYYEQYF	TGCGCCAGCCCGGGACTCTACTACGAGCAGTACTTC
.	TRBV9	TRBJ2-1	.	CASSVQHARNEQFF	TGTGCCAGCAGCGTACAACACGCCCGAAATGAGCAGTTCTTC
.	TRBV10-3	TRBJ2-7	.	CAISESRAGTVYEQYF	TGTGCCATCAGTGAAAGTAGGGCGGGAACTGTTTACGAGCAGTACTTC
.	TRBV10-2	TRBJ1-6	.	CASSDWGLSGNSPLHF	TGCGCCAGCAGTGATTGGGGGCTTTCCGGTAATTCACCCCTCCACTTT
TRBD2	TRBV6-4	TRBJ2-7	.	CASSPGVAGAYEQYF	TGTGCCAGCAGTCCCGGGGTAGCGGGAGCCTACGAGCAGTACTTC
.	TRBV7-6	TRBJ1-5	.	CASSEQDSNQPQHF	TGTGCCAGCAGCGAACAGGATAGCAATCAGCCCCAGCATTTT
TRBD1	TRBV7-8	TRBJ1-2	.	CASSHPGQGVVGDYGYTF	TGTGCCAGCAGCCACCCGGGACAGGGAGTAGTAGGAGACTATGGCTACACCTTC
.	TRBV27	TRBJ1-5	.	CASSPHPVNDQPQHF	TGTGCCAGCAGTCCCCACCCGGTTAATGATCAGCCCCAGCATTTT
.	TRBV5-4	TRBJ1-6	.	CASSLGRTYNSPLHF	TGTGCCAGCAGCTTGGGACGGACTTACAATTCACCCCTCCACTTT
.	TRBV11-3	TRBJ2-1	.	CASSLISGISYNEQFF	TGTGCCAGCAGCCTCATTAGCGGAATTTCCTACAATGAGCAGTTCTTC
TRBD2	TRBV11-2	TRBJ2-5	.	CASSLEGLGQTQYF	TGTGCCAGCAGCTTAGAGGGACTAGGTCAGACCCAGTACTTC
.	TRBV29-1	TRBJ1-2	few	CSVDSGGYGYTF	TGCAGCGTTGACTCCGGAGGCTATGGCTACACCTTC
TRBD1	TRBV7-2	TRBJ2-7	.	CASSLQGALGEQYF	TGTGCCAGCAGCTTACAGGGGGCATTGGGAGAGCAGTACTTC
.	TRBV11-2	TRBJ2-5	.	CASSLPGEGRSATQYF	TGTGCCAGCAGCCTTCCAGGGGAAGGACGGTCAGCGACCCAGTACTTC
TRBD2	TRBV25-1	TRBJ2-1	.	CASSAGLAGGPHEQFF	TGTGCCAGCAGTGCGGGACTAGCGGGAGGGCCCCATGAGCAGTTCTTC
.	TRBV27	TRBJ1-2	.	CASSTQGNNYGYTF	TGTGCCAGCAGCACCCAGGGGAACAACTATGGCTACACCTTC
TRBD1	TRBV19	TRBJ2-1	few	CASSGQGIRNEQFF	TGTGCCAGTAGCGGACAGGGCATAAGGAATGAGCAGTTCTTC
.	TRBV4-1	TRBJ2-1	.	CASSRPRQDYNEQFF	TGCGCCAGCAGCCGGCCTCGACAGGATTACAATGAGCAGTTCTTC
TRBD2	TRBV4-3	TRBJ2-1	.	CASSQTSGSYNEQFF	TGCGCCAGCAGCCAAACTAGCGGGAGCTACAATGAGCAGTTCTTC
.	TRBV2	TRBJ2-1	.	CASKIRGTPRPEQFF	TGTGCCAGCAAGATCAGGGGGACTCCCCGTCCAGAGCAGTTCTTC
.	TRBV11-2	TRBJ1-2	.	CASSSATGTFYGYTF	TGTGCCAGCAGCTCCGCGACGGGAACCTTCTATGGCTACACCTTC
.	TRBV7-3	TRBJ1-1	once	CASSHDISASTEAFF	TGTGCCAGCAGCCATGACATATCGGCTTCCACTGAAGCTTTCTTT
.	TRBV4-1	TRBJ1-4	.	CASSHSTGLSEKLFF	TGCGCCAGCAGCCATTCAACAGGGCTTAGTGAAAAACTGTTTTTT
.	TRBV6-1	TRBJ1-2	.	CASSEGRLRGYTF	TGTGCCAGCAGTGAAGGCCGACTGAGGGGCTACACCTTC
.	TRBV4-2	TRBJ2-7	.	CASSQRGEQYF	TGTGCCAGCAGCCAAAGGGGCGAGCAGTACTTC